These 11 T cell receptor beta chains were all obtained from the same sample, sequenced in a study of T cells in Graves' hyperthyroidism and ophthalmopathy. RNA transcripts gave rise to amplified TCR beta CDR3 regions. The primer set for the first-round RT-PCR of the TCR CDR3 was HTBI. TCRdb ran MiXCR on the multiplex PCR reads and lists one entry per CDR3 protein. This sample has 500,000 to 700,000 distinct CDR3 sequences; 16% occur once, and the top ten carry 18%. What was sequenced was blood. The receptors were sampled from a woman in her late teens or twenties with Graves' hyperthyroidism.

This clonotype was counted only a few times. The chain joins TRBV6-1 to TRBJ2-7, with TRBD2 as a possible D gene (5 bases). Trimming pared 5 bases from V and 5 bases from J, leaving 16 bases between. CDR1 is MNHNS, CDR2 SASEGT, per germline. The length of the CDR3 is 14 residues. CDR3 nucleotide sequence: TGTGCCAGCAGTTTGTTCGGACCGGGGAACGAGCAGTACTTC. Amino acids: CASSLFGPGNEQYF.

The rearrangement joins TRBV5-4 to TRBJ2-3; D is possibly TRBD2 (6 bases). CDR1 and CDR2 from the germline V gene are SGHNT and YYREEE (reference sequence). V was clipped by 4 bases and J by 3 bases, with 18 bases between them. The CDR3 runs to 16 residues. The DNA of the CDR3 is TGTGCCAGCAGCGCCGGAGGTAGCGGCCAGACAGATACGCAGTATTTT. Protein: CASSAGGSGQTDTQYF.

This clonotype was counted between two and nine times. The chain recombines TRBV12-5 with TRBJ2-5; TRBD2 matches 11 bases. This CDR3 region has 15 residues. CDR1 is LGHNT, CDR2 FRNRAP, per germline. The J segment lost 4 bases and the V segment lost 8 bases, leaving 9 bases of the junction unmatched. The CDR3 loop reads CASLAGGLSPETQYF. The CDR3 DNA follows: TGTGCTAGTTTAGCGGGGGGGCTTTCCCCAGAGACCCAGTACTTC.

As regards this clonotype: A much larger clonotype is one base distant, so this may be a read error. This chain links TRBV20-1 with TRBJ2-7; TRBD2 agrees at 9 bases. V was pared by 6 bases and J by 3 bases, with 9 bases of the junction left unmatched. Germline CDR1 and CDR2: DFQATT and SNEGSKA (reference sequence). The CDR3 is 14 residues long. The CDR3 protein is CSAATAGGNYEQYF. As DNA, the CDR3 is TGCAGTGCCGCTACAGCGGGGGGTAACTACGAGCAGTACTTC.

CDR3 sequence: CASRRDFAITPLHF. Here the CDR3 DNA reads TGTGCCAGCAGGAGGGACTTCGCGATAACACCCCTCCACTTT. The rearrangement links TRBV27 to TRBJ1-6; D is possibly TRBD1 (5 bases). There are 14 residues in the CDR3. Trimming took off 6 bases at V and 11 bases at J, with 17 bases between the two ends. Germline V gene data show CDR1 as MNHEY and CDR2 as SMNVEV (reference sequence).

This sequence joins TRBV30 and TRBJ1-1, with 7 bases matching TRBD1. J was trimmed by 8 bases and V by 1 base; bases with no gene match: 10. The germline V gene has CDR1 GTSNPN and CDR2 SVGIG (reference sequence). The CDR3 totals 14 residues. This CDR3 reads CAWSATGSPGEAFF. DNA of the CDR3: TGTGCCTGGAGTGCGACAGGGTCACCCGGGGAAGCTTTCTTT.

Notes on this clonotype: The junction and the germline gene differ at one end; a read error may be behind it. The J gene is TRBJ2-2, the V gene TRBV11-2; D possibly corresponds to TRBD1 (6 bases). The CDR3 is made up of 17 amino acids. From germline, CDR1 is SGHAT and CDR2 FQNNGV. CDR3 bases: TGTGCCAGCAGCTCACCCTGGACAGCTACACACACCGGGGAGCTGCTTTTT. This encodes CASSSPWTATHTGELLF.

This clonotype was picked up many times. V and J are TRBV11-2 and TRBJ1-2; the D is unclear. Trimming cost V 8 bases and J 3 bases, with 16 bases left between them. This CDR3 has 14 amino acids. Germline CDR1 SGHAT, CDR2 FQNNGV. The CDR3 loop is CASRPGRGYYGYTF. CDR3 nucleotides: TGTGCCAGCCGTCCCGGGCGCGGGTACTATGGCTACACCTTC.

In its sample, this clonotype was seen a few times. V gene TRBV20-1 combines with J gene TRBJ2-5, with a possible D match to TRBD2 (6 bases). This CDR3 has 14 residues. The V end was cut by 6 bases, the J end by 2 bases, with 16 bases between. CDR1 DFQATT and CDR2 SNEGSKA come from the germline V gene (reference sequence). This CDR3 reads CSALRRDGQETQYF. In nucleotides, the CDR3 is TGCAGTGCACTCAGGCGGGACGGACAAGAGACCCAGTACTTC.

On this clonotype itself: This may come from a read error, since a much larger clone is one base off. The chain combines TRBV7-2 with TRBJ1-1; D is uncertain. Germline V lookup: CDR1 SGHTA, CDR2 FQGNSA. There are 15 residues in the CDR3. The V end was cut by 5 bases, the J end by 6 bases, with 19 bases between. CDR3 loop: CASSPRRIAISEAFF. The CDR3 DNA follows: TGTGCCAGCAGCCCCCGTCGGATCGCGATATCTGAAGCTTTCTTT.

This clonotype turned up a few times. The V call is TRBV6-5, the J call TRBJ2-2; D remains unclear. This CDR3 comprises 15 residues. Trimming took off 2 bases at V and 4 bases at J, with 11 bases between the two ends. Germline lookup yields CDR1 MNHEY and CDR2 SVGAGI. The CDR3: CASSYLSGTTGELFF. CDR3 in DNA: TGTGCCAGCAGTTACCTGTCCGGTACCACCGGGGAGCTGTTTTTT.